The 15 T cell receptor beta chains below were found in one sample sequenced in a study of shared clonotypes between healthy human individuals. Positive CCR7 selection of CD45RO-negative cells yielded the naive CD8 cells, and terminally differentiated effector memory CD45RA+ cells were excluded. Libraries were prepared by immunoSEQ multiplex PCR; TCRdb keeps only in-frame clonotypes and omits some of them. This sample carries hundreds of thousands of clones, 85% to 95% of them seen once, and the ten largest clones take 0.11%. Material: naive CD8+ T cells sorted from blood. The receptors derive from a woman in her twenties or thirties in good health.

The chain couples TRBV6-1 to TRBJ2-5, with unresolved D. The CDR3 covers 10 residues. Germline loops: CDR1 MNHNS, CDR2 SASEGT. The ends were cut back, 6 bases at V and 4 bases at J, with 3 bases in the middle. The CDR3 sequence: CASSRETQYF. The CDR3 region has the DNA TGTGCCAGCAGCCGAGAGACCCAGTACTTC.

V usage is TRBV7-9 and J usage is TRBJ2-3; 10 nucleotides match TRBD1. The V gene's germline CDR1 is SEHNR and CDR2 FQNEAQ (reference sequence). Germline trimming cut 6 bases from V and 3 bases from J; bases unmatched to any gene: 3. The CDR3 runs to 14 residues. CDR3 sequence: CASSRTGGTDTQYF. The CDR3 nucleotides are TGTGCCAGCAGTCGGACAGGGGGTACAGATACGCAGTATTTT.

The genes are TRBV12-5 and TRBJ1-1; a weak D match, TRBD1 (5 bases). V lost 0 bases and J 4 bases, leaving 9 bases between the germline ends. This CDR3 is 14 amino acids long. CDR1 is LGHNT, CDR2 FRNRAP, per germline. CDR3 protein: CASGLVGEGTEAFF. DNA of the CDR3: TGTGCTAGTGGTTTGGTGGGGGAGGGCACTGAAGCTTTCTTT.

The chain couples TRBV4-2 to TRBJ2-1; the match to TRBD2 covers 11 bases. Germline CDR1 reads LGHNA; CDR2 reads YNFKEQ. There are 15 residues in the CDR3. Losses at the gene ends were 0 bases for V and 8 bases for J; bases not matched to a gene: 3. CDR3 sequence (DNA): TGTGCCAGCAGCCAAGAACAACTAGCGGGAGATGAGCAGTTCTTC. It is translated as CASSQEQLAGDEQFF.

The chain links TRBV2 to TRBJ2-5; TRBD1 matches at 8 bases. From germline, CDR1 is SNHLY and CDR2 FYNNEI. V shed 6 bases, J shed 0 bases, and the junction held 9 bases outside the gene matches. The CDR3 runs 16 residues. CDR3 coding DNA: TGTGCCAGCAGCTCGCTGACAGGGGACTACCAAGAGACCCAGTACTTC. Translation: CASSSLTGDYQETQYF.

The chain employs TRBV19 and TRBJ1-5; tentative D call: TRBD1 (6 bases). Germline-derived CDR1 and CDR2 are LNHDA and SQIVND (reference sequence). The CDR3 totals 17 residues. The V end was cut by 8 bases, the J end by 1 base, with 21 bases between. CDR3 loop: CASGSGDAWESNQPQHF. The CDR3 DNA sequence: TGTGCCAGTGGGTCAGGGGACGCATGGGAGAGCAATCAGCCCCAGCATTTT.

The V and J genes are TRBV11-1 and TRBJ2-1, with D hard to call. The CDR3 length is 14 residues. With 0 bases removed from V and 7 bases from J, the gap between germline ends came to 10 bases. CDR1 and CDR2 (germline): SGHAT, FQDESV (reference sequence). The CDR3 here is CASSLAGLGNEQFF. The CDR3 nucleotides are TGTGCCAGCAGCTTAGCCGGCCTGGGGAATGAGCAGTTCTTC.

The V call is TRBV9, the J call TRBJ2-1, with D maybe TRBD2 (6 bases). The CDR3 runs to 14 residues. Per the germline V gene, CDR1 is SGDLS and CDR2 is YYNGEE. Trimming removed 4 bases from V and 5 bases from J, with 13 bases in between. CDR3 sequence (DNA): TGTGCCAGCAGCCCGGGGGACGCCCACAATGAGCAGTTCTTC. This encodes CASSPGDAHNEQFF.

The chain uses TRBV7-9 and TRBJ2-1, with TRBD2 identical over 13 bases. The CDR3 totals 17 residues. Germline V gene data show CDR1 as SEHNR and CDR2 as FQNEAQ (reference sequence). J gave up 3 bases and V 4 bases, and 6 bases lay outside the gene matches. DNA for the CDR3: TGTGCCAGCAGCTCGGGACTAGCGGGATTCCTCTACAATGAGCAGTTCTTC. It is translated as CASSSGLAGFLYNEQFF.

This rearrangement joins TRBV9 to TRBJ2-1; 11 nucleotides agree with TRBD2. Germline values: CDR1 SGDLS, CDR2 YYNGEE. The CDR3 loop spans 16 amino acids. Trimming removed 3 bases from V and 6 bases from J; junction bases left unmatched: 8. CDR3 sequence: CASSARLAGRTNEQFF. The CDR3 DNA is TGTGCCAGCAGCGCCCGACTAGCGGGAAGGACCAATGAGCAGTTCTTC.

The chain carries TRBV27 and TRBJ2-1; D is perhaps TRBD2 (5 bases). Per the germline V gene, CDR1 is MNHEY and CDR2 is SMNVEV (reference sequence). This CDR3 contains 15 residues. V gave up 5 bases and J gave up 3 bases, with 14 bases separating them. CDR3 region: CASSLGFGGYNEQFF. Written as DNA, the CDR3 is TGTGCCAGCAGTCTTGGGTTTGGAGGCTACAATGAGCAGTTCTTC.

This rearrangement joins TRBV14 to TRBJ2-7; D not certain. The CDR3 sequence is 12 residues long. Trimming stripped 4 bases from V and 0 bases from J, with 4 bases between. Germline V CDR1 and CDR2: SGHDN, FVKESK. The CDR3 coding sequence is TGTGCCAGCAGCCCTAGCTCCTACGAGCAGTACTTC. Its translation: CASSPSSYEQYF.

The V and J genes are TRBV28 and TRBJ2-7, with 7 positions matching TRBD2. Germline V gene sequence: CDR1 MDHEN, CDR2 SYDVKM. J was trimmed by 2 bases and V by 6 bases; bases with no gene match: 13. The CDR3 spans 16 residues. CDR3 in amino acids: CASSPAGSGPAYEQYF. The DNA of the CDR3 is TGTGCCAGCAGCCCCGCCGGTAGCGGGCCAGCCTACGAGCAGTACTTC. The whole variable domain, remainder taken from reference TRBV28 and TRBJ2-7, is DVKVTQSSRYLVKRTGEKVFLECVQDMDHENMFWYRQDPGLGLRLIYFSYDVKMKEKGDIPEGYSVSREKKERFSLILESASTNQTSMYLCASSPAGSGPAYEQYFGPGTRLTVT.

The chain links TRBV7-7 to TRBJ2-3, with 8 bases lining up with TRBD1. V dropped 5 bases and J dropped 2; count of bases not matched to a gene: 12. This CDR3 has 17 amino acids. Germline V lookup: CDR1 SSHAT, CDR2 FNYEAQ (reference sequence). The CDR3 here is CASSPDLTGALTDTQYF. In DNA, the CDR3 is TGTGCCAGCAGCCCTGATCTGACAGGGGCGCTCACAGATACGCAGTATTTT.

The rearrangement uses TRBV2 and TRBJ1-1, with D possibly TRBD1 on 5 matching bases. There are 13 residues in the CDR3. With 4 bases removed from V and 0 bases from J, the gap between germline ends came to 6 bases. CDR1 SNHLY and CDR2 FYNNEI come from the germline V gene. This CDR3 reads CASSGTLNTEAFF. The CDR3 coding sequence is TGTGCCAGCAGTGGGACATTGAACACTGAAGCTTTCTTT.